This T cell receptor beta chain was obtained from a study of blood T cell repertoires in COVID-19. Study-wide context: Samples representing acute and convalescent COVID-19 were sourced from the United States, Italy and Spain.

The CDR3 consists of 18 residues. Trimming took off 4 bases at V and 9 bases at J, with 28 bases between the two ends. CDR1 and CDR2 from the germline V gene are KGHSH and LQKENI. Authors' data handling: The authors estimated nucleated cell counts from reference gene primer amplification. Here immunoSEQ multiplex PCR was the method, and the copy in TCRdb shows in-frame clones only, minus some. V, J and clone size were drawn from that table, and D and trimming were deduced from the DNA. The sample carries around 250,000 clones, about nine tenths recorded once. This clonotype was obtained from a man aged 35 to 55 with active or convalescent COVID-19. The sample comprised peripheral blood. The V and J genes are TRBV18 and TRBJ2-1, with D perhaps TRBD2 (6 bases). CDR3 nucleotides: TGTGCCAGCTCACTTACGGCGTGGGGGTCGGGAGTTAACAGTGAGCAGTTCTTC. This gives the protein CASSLTAWGSGVNSEQFF.